This T cell receptor beta chain was recorded in a study of cytotoxic CD8 clonotypes in ibrutinib-treated CLL. Study information: Researchers reported about 10 relapsed/refractory and some 14 treatment-naive patients, 17 to 18 of them IGHV unmutated. Partial response occurred in roughly 24 patients and complete response in 2; at median approximately 65 months, approximately 14 remained remitted and 12 progressed. Study-wide results and caveats: Patients with sustained remission and those progressing were sampled at differing times.

Worth noting for this clone: Its antigen remains unidentified.

TCRdb keeps only in-frame clones here, not all; method: immunoSEQ multiplex PCR. The sample records about 140,000 clones, 76% being singletons. Trimming stripped 1 base from V and 1 base from J, with 8 bases between. CDR3 size: 14 residues. Germline V gene data show CDR1 as SGHAT and CDR2 as FQNNGV. V and J are TRBV11-2 and TRBJ2-7; the D is unclear. The sequences come from PBMCs, collected after 24 months of ibrutinib treatment. The receptor was isolated from a human donor with chronic lymphocytic leukemia. CDR3 in DNA: TGTGCCAGCAGCTTAGTGTGGACGTCCTACGAGCAGTACTTC. Translated: CASSLVWTSYEQYF. The full variable domain, rest sourced from reference TRBV11-2 and TRBJ2-7, is EAGVAQSPRYKIIEKRQSVAFWCNPISGHATLYWYQQILGQGPKLLIQFQNNGVVDDSQLPKDRFSAERLKGVDSTLKIQPAKLEDSAVYLCASSLVWTSYEQYFGPGTRLTVT.